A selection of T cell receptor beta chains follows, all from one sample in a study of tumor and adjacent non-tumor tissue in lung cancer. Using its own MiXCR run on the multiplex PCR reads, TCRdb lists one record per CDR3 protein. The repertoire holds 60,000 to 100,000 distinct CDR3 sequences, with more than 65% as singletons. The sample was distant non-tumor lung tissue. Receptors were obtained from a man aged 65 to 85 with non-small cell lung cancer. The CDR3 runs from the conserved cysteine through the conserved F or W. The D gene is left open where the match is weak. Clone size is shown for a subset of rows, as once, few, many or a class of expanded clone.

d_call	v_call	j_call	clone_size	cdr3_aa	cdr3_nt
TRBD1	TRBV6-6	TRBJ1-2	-	CASSCLAGTGGGYTF	TGTGCCAGCAGCTGCCTGGCAGGGACAGGTGGTGGCTACACCTTC
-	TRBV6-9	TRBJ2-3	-	CASSYSGQRTDTQSF	TGTGCCAGCAGTTATTCGGGGCAACGCACAGATACTCAGTCTTTT
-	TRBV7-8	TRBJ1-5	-	CASSLAERAYQPQHF	TGTGCCAGCAGCTTAGCTGAAAGGGCGTATCAGCCCCAGCATTTT
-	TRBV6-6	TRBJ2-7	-	CASLQGPAYEQYF	TGTGCCAGCCTACAGGGACCAGCCTACGAGCAATATTTC
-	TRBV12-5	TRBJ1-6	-	CASWKTGSRDNSPLHF	TGTGCTAGTTGGAAAACCGGGAGCAGGGATAATTCACCCCTCCACTTT
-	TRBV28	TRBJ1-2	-	CACSTTGRFAGYSF	TGTGCCTGCAGTACGACAGGCAGATTTGCAGGTTACAGCTTC
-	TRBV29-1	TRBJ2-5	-	CSAKPNLKAGQESQYF	TGCAGCGCCAAGCCCAACCTCAAGGCAGGTCAAGAGTCCCAGTACTTC
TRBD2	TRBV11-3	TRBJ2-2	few	CASGRLLARNTGELYF	TGTGCCAGCGGCCGCCTACTAGCGAGAAACACCGGGGAGCTGTATTTT
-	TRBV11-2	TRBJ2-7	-	CTSSLDQGGRYEHYF	TGTACCAGCAGCTTAGACCAGGGGGGCAGGTACGAGCACTATTTC
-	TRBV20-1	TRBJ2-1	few	CSAMGADGESAYNEQFF	TGCAGTGCTATGGGTGCCGATGGGGAGTCAGCCTACAATGAGCAGTTCTTC
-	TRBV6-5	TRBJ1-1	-	CASSYSATRTEAFF	TGTGCCAGCAGTTATAGCGCCACGAGGACTGAAGCTTTCTTT
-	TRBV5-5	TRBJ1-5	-	CASSFDINRRQHF	TGTGCCAGCAGCTTCGACATCAATCGGCGTCAGCATTTT
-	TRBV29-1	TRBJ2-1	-	CSVENEINNEQFF	TGCAGCGTTGAGAACGAAATAAACAATGAGCAGTTCTTC
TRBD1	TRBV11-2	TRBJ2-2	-	CASSLTGTGVAGELFF	TGTGCCAGCAGCTTAACGGGCACAGGGGTCGCCGGGGAGCTGTTTTTT
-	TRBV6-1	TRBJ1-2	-	CVSSEGIANYGYTF	TGTGTCAGCAGTGAAGGAATAGCTAACTATGGTTACACCTTC
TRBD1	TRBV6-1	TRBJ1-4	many	CASNQDTGASNEKLFF	TGTGCCAGCAATCAAGATACAGGGGCCTCTAATGAAAAACTGTTTTTT
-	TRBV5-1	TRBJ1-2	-	CANSTQDSYGYTF	TGCGCCAACAGCACCCAGGACAGCTATGGCTACACTTTC